What follows are 3 T cell receptor beta chains derived from one specimen sequenced in a study of T cells in Graves' hyperthyroidism and ophthalmopathy. What was amplified from RNA transcripts were TCR beta CDR3 regions. The primer set for the first-round RT-PCR of the TCR CDR3 was HTBI. TCRdb reanalysed the multiplex PCR reads using MiXCR and keeps one entry per CDR3 protein. The sample holds fewer than 750,000 distinct CDR3 sequences; 46% are singletons and the top ten take around 8%. Specimen: peripheral blood or thyroid tissue (not recorded which). The receptors shown here come from a woman between 18 and 30 years old with Graves' hyperthyroidism.

This clonotype came up many times. The V and J genes are TRBV12-3 or TRBV12-4 and TRBJ1-6; D remains ambiguous. This CDR3 has 16 residues. Deletions cut 3 bases from V and 10 bases from J, with 19 bases between. The CDR3 bases are TGTGCCAGCAGTTTGTTTGGCCGCTTGGCCGGATCACCCCTCCACTTT. Its translation is CASSLFGRLAGSPLHF.

The gene calls are TRBV7-2 and TRBJ1-1, with 7 bases aligning to TRBD1. Trimming removed 7 bases from V and 3 bases from J; junction bases left unmatched: 11. The CDR3 is made up of 15 amino acids. Germline V gene data show CDR1 as SGHTA and CDR2 as FQGNSA. CDR3 coding DNA: TGTGCCAGCAACCCGGGCGGACAGGTGTACACTGAAGCTTTCTTT. It translates to CASNPGGQVYTEAFF.

V usage is TRBV12-3 or TRBV12-4 and J usage is TRBJ2-2; a weak D match, TRBD2 (5 bases). The CDR3 sequence is 13 residues long. Trimming left V 3 bases short and J 4 bases short, with 6 bases between. This CDR3 reads CASSFGVTGELFF. Here the CDR3 DNA reads TGTGCCAGCAGTTTCGGGGTCACCGGGGAGCTGTTTTTT.